The sequence of this T cell receptor (beta chain) was determined in a study of blood T cell repertoires in COVID-19. Study at large: Researchers got acute and convalescent COVID-19 samples from the United States, Italy and Spain. Sources were T cells, B-cell-depleted T cells, or PBMCs; the material itself was cDNA or gDNA.

The CDR3 contains 16 residues. The V end lost 5 bases, the J end lost 2 bases, and 19 bases lay between the germline ends. Germline V lookup: CDR1 LNHDA, CDR2 SQIVND (reference sequence). Original processing methods: By means of reference gene primer amplification, nucleated cell counts were estimated. Sequencing used immunoSEQ multiplex PCR; TCRdb keeps in-frame clones, though not all of them. The V and J calls and clone size were taken over from that table, and D and trimming were inferred from the DNA. Of roughly 250,000 clones listed, about 87% are singletons. The origin of this receptor is a woman aged 45-65 years with acute or convalescent COVID-19. The V and J genes are TRBV19 and TRBJ2-7; a possible D gene is TRBD1 (6 bases). Sequencing used peripheral blood. The CDR3 reads CASSRTVGGLAYEQYF. CDR3 in DNA: TGTGCCAGTAGTCGGACAGTTGGGGGATTGGCCTACGAGCAGTACTTC.